Listed below are T cell receptor beta chains from one sample, sequenced in a study of OX40 agonist ivuxolimab in advanced cancers. Libraries were prepared by immunoSEQ multiplex PCR; TCRdb keeps only in-frame clonotypes and omits some of them. The sample shows roughly 58,000 clones, more than 85% of them seen only once. Source: CD4+ or CD8+ T cells sorted from blood, taken in a trial of the OX40 agonist ivuxolimab. The receptors derive from an adult with an advanced solid tumor such as melanoma, head and neck, liver or kidney cancer. The CDR3 runs from the conserved cysteine through the conserved F or W. A D gene is named only where the DNA matches it firmly. Not every row has a clone size; where given, it reads once, few, many or a size class.

D gene,clone size,J gene,V gene,CDR3 DNA,CDR3 protein
TRBD1,.,TRBJ2-1,TRBV18,TGTGCCAGCTCAGGGGGACAGGGTTATGAGCAGTTCTTC,CASSGGQGYEQFF
.,.,TRBJ1-2,TRBV27,TGTGCCAGCAGTTTTACCCCTAACTATGGCTACACCTTC,CASSFTPNYGYTF
.,.,TRBJ1-2,TRBV4-3,TGCGCCAGCAGCCAAGCTATGGGGGAAGGGGACTATGGCTACACCTTC,CASSQAMGEGDYGYTF
.,.,TRBJ2-1,TRBV9,TGTGCCAGCAGCGAGCTCTACCGCCCCTCCTACAATGAGCAGTTCTTC,CASSELYRPSYNEQFF
.,.,TRBJ2-7,TRBV6-5,TGTGCCAGCAGTTACACCACTGGGGGTTACGAGCAGTACTTC,CASSYTTGGYEQYF
.,.,TRBJ2-3,TRBV5-1,TGCGCCAGCAGTCCAGGGCGCAGGGAAAGTGCAGATACGCAGTATTTT,CASSPGRRESADTQYF
TRBD2,.,TRBJ2-7,TRBV7-3,TGTGCCAGCAGCTTGTCTAGCGGGAGCTCCTACGAGCAGTACTTC,CASSLSSGSSYEQYF
TRBD2,.,TRBJ2-7,TRBV4-3,TGCGCCAGCAGCCAAGTACTAGCGGGAGAAGGCGAGCAGTACTTC,CASSQVLAGEGEQYF
TRBD1,once,TRBJ1-5,TRBV19,TGTGCCAGTAGTATTATGACAGGGCAGCCCCAGCATTTT,CASSIMTGQPQHF
.,.,TRBJ1-3,TRBV9,TGTGCCAGCAGCGTAGCGGGGACATTAAACACCATATATTTT,CASSVAGTLNTIYF
TRBD2,few,TRBJ2-3,TRBV6-1,TGTGCCAGCAGTGAAACCGGGAGGGCCACAGATACGCAGTATTTT,CASSETGRATDTQYF